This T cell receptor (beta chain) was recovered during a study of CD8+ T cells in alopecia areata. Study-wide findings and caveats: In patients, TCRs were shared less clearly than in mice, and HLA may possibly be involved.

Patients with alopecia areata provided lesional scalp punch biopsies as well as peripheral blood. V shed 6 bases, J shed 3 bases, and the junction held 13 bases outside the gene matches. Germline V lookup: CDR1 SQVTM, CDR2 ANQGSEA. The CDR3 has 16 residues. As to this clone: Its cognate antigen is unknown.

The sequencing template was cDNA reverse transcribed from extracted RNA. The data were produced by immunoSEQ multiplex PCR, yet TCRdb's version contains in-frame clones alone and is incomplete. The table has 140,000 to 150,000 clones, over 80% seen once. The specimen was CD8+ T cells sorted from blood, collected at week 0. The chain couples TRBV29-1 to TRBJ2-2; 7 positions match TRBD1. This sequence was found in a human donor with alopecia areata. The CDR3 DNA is TGCAGCGTGAGGGGTTACAGGGGTGTGGACACCGGGGAGCTGTTTTTT. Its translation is CSVRGYRGVDTGELFF.